The clone carrying this T cell receptor (beta chain) occurred once. The data were taken from a study of blood T cell repertoires in COVID-19. At the level of the study: Sample material is recorded as cDNA or gDNA derived from T cells, B-cell-depleted T cells, or PBMCs.

In assigning cohorts, the study relied on participant-reported clinical history. Germline CDR1 SGHDT, CDR2 YYEEEE. The CDR3 runs to 13 residues. Trimming shortened V by 2 bases and J by 8 bases, and 11 bases separated the two germline ends. As processed by the authors: The assay estimated nucleated cells by amplifying reference gene primers. Sequencing was performed with immunoSEQ multiplex PCR; in TCRdb, only in-frame clones are kept and a portion is missing. V and J calls and clone size are as listed in that table; D and trimming were resolved from the DNA. The sample lists under 300,000 clones; about nine tenths were seen once.

V usage is TRBV5-6 and J usage is TRBJ2-1; D gene unclear. The sequence came from a woman aged 18-29 years who had recovered from COVID-19. The sequencing input was PBMCs or T cells enriched from blood (not recorded which). The CDR3 loop reads CASSFSSKYEQFF. As DNA, the CDR3 is TGTGCCAGCAGCTTCAGTTCCAAGTATGAGCAGTTCTTC.